The 9 T cell receptor beta chains listed next were all sequenced from one sample in a study of a mutant IDH1 vaccine in newly diagnosed glioma. Indicated time point: week 47, end of study. The vaccine gave 300 ug of a 20-mer mutant IDH1 peptide subcutaneously per dose. Their antigen targets remain unknown. The data were produced by immunoSEQ multiplex PCR, yet TCRdb's version contains in-frame clones alone and is incomplete. Here the sample spans around 84,000 clones, roughly four fifths being singletons. The specimen was PBMCs, collected from a glioma patient whose treatment included an IDH1 peptide vaccine. The receptors were gathered from a man aged 40-49 years with glioma.

V gene TRBV11-3 combines with J gene TRBJ2-5; D might be TRBD2 (5 bases). V was pared by 7 bases and J by 2 bases, with 11 bases between. Looked up from germline, CDR1 is SGHNT and CDR2 is YENEEA. The CDR3 totals 13 residues. The CDR3 region is CASTEPGQETQYF. The DNA for the CDR3 is TGTGCCAGCACCGAGCCGGGGCAAGAGACCCAGTACTTC.

The chain has TRBV7-2 and TRBJ2-1, with 10 positions matching TRBD2. There are 15 residues in the CDR3. CDR1 is SGHTA and CDR2 is FQGNSA in the germline V gene. Trimming at V came to 7 bases and at J to 8 bases, leaving 11 bases not matched to a gene. The CDR3 is CASIPSGGAEDEQFF. Written as DNA, the CDR3 is TGTGCCAGCATCCCGAGCGGGGGGGCCGAGGATGAGCAGTTCTTC.

The J gene is TRBJ2-3, the V gene TRBV18; either TRBD1 or TRBD2 may supply D (5 bases each). Trimming removed 4 bases from V and 9 bases from J, with 14 bases in between. CDR3 length: 13 residues. Germline assignment: CDR1 KGHSH and CDR2 LQKENI. This CDR3 is CASSREGDGTQYF. The CDR3 DNA is TGTGCCAGCTCACGCGAAGGGGACGGCACGCAGTATTTT. Filled out from reference TRBV18 and TRBJ2-3, the complete variable domain reads NAGVMQNPRHLVRRRGQEARLRCSPMKGHSHVYWYRQLPEEGLKFMVYLQKENIIDESGMPKERFSAEFPKEGPSILRIQQVVRGDSAAYFCASSREGDGTQYFGPGTRLTVL.

The chain links TRBV19 to TRBJ1-3; tentative D call: TRBD1 (6 bases). This CDR3 contains 16 residues. Trimming left V 5 bases short and J 0 bases short, with 14 bases between. CDR1 is LNHDA, CDR2 SQIVND, per germline (reference sequence). In nucleotides, the CDR3 is TGTGCCAGTAGTTTGTTGGGGGCGGCCTCTGGAAACACCATATATTTT. It yields the protein CASSLLGAASGNTIYF.

The rearrangement uses TRBV4-3 and TRBJ1-6; TRBD1 might be the D (5 bases). Trimming removed 0 bases from V and 10 bases from J, with 13 bases in between. Germline V gene lookup returns CDR1 LGHNA and CDR2 YSLEER. The CDR3 runs to 15 residues. CDR3 residues: CASSQDKAGRSPLHF. CDR3 coding DNA: TGCGCCAGCAGCCAAGATAAGGCAGGGAGATCACCCCTCCACTTT.

This clone has only a few counts. V and J are TRBV6-6 and TRBJ2-7; 10 nucleotides agree with TRBD2. Trimming removed 0 bases from V and 7 bases from J; junction bases left unmatched: 6. The CDR3 consists of 15 residues. Germline assignment: CDR1 MNHNY and CDR2 SVGAGI (reference sequence). The CDR3 spells CASSYSRAGGLEQYF. The CDR3 DNA follows: TGTGCCAGCAGTTACTCGAGAGCGGGGGGGCTTGAGCAGTACTTC.

The chain is built from TRBV30 and TRBJ1-6, with a tentative D call TRBD1 (6 bases). From germline, CDR1 is GTSNPN and CDR2 SVGIG (reference sequence). This CDR3 is 15 amino acids long. Trimming removed 4 bases from V and 10 bases from J, with 20 bases in between. The CDR3 loop reads CAWKYPGGAGSPLHF. DNA for the CDR3: TGTGCCTGGAAATATCCCGGGGGGGCAGGGTCACCCCTCCACTTT.

The chain employs TRBV5-1 and TRBJ2-5; no clear D gene. The germline V gene encodes CDR1 SGHRS and CDR2 YFSETQ. V was cut by 2 bases and J by 3 bases, with 11 bases left in between. The CDR3 extends over 14 amino acids. In DNA, the CDR3 is TGCGCCAGCAGCTTAAAAAATCCGGAAGAGACCCAGTACTTC. Protein: CASSLKNPEETQYF.

The sample holds a few counts of this clone. This chain uses TRBV7-8 with TRBJ1-1, with TRBD1 matching over 7 bases. The CDR3 has 14 amino acids. CDR1 and CDR2 from the germline V gene are SGHVS and FQNEAQ. After removal of 1 base from V and 5 bases from J, the junction contained 4 bases not matched to a gene. The CDR3 protein is CASSLGQGWTEAFF. CDR3 sequence (DNA): TGTGCCAGCAGCTTAGGACAGGGTTGGACTGAAGCTTTCTTT.